The source of this T cell receptor beta chain is a study of CD8+CD57+ T cells in acquired aplastic anemia. Genomic DNA constituted the template upon which TCR beta VDJ and CDR3 profiling was performed. One entry per CDR3 protein, called by TCRdb with MiXCR from the reads. The sample carries around 430,000 distinct CDR3 sequences, roughly a third recorded once. V lost 2 bases, J lost 5 bases, and 15 bases lay in between. Germline V gene lookup returns CDR1 MGHDK and CDR2 SYGVNS. The CDR3 extends over 15 amino acids. Whoever was chosen for sequencing had shown CD8+CD57+ cell expansion by flow cytometry. The enrolled patients all had severe acquired aplastic anemia.

This receptor was identified in a human donor with aplastic anemia. The sample comprised sorted CD4+, CD8+, or CD8+CD57+ T cells (not recorded which) from PBMCs. The chain joins TRBV25-1 to TRBJ2-5, with D perhaps TRBD1 or TRBD2 (5 bases each). The CDR3 here is CASSELGREKETQYF. The CDR3 nucleotides are TGTGCCAGCAGTGAACTAGGCAGGGAGAAGGAGACCCAGTACTTC. Based on the CDR3 plus reference TRBV25-1 and TRBJ2-5, the full variable domain is EADIYQTPRYLVIGTGKKITLECSQTMGHDKMYWYQQDPGMELHLIHYSYGVNSTEKGDLSSESTVSRIRTEHFPLTLESARPSHTSQYLCASSELGREKETQYFGPGTRLLVL.